This T cell receptor (beta chain) was documented in a study of tumor-infiltrating lymphocytes in primary liver carcinoma. V gave up 2 bases and J gave up 4 bases, with 3 bases separating them. CDR1 is SQVTM and CDR2 is ANQGSEA in the germline V gene. This CDR3 is built from 11 residues. This clonotype occurred many times. Constant-region priming of 500 ng total RNA yielded TCR beta cDNA. ARM-PCR was slightly modified, and three nested multiplex PCR rounds with it gave rise to the TCR beta libraries. TRBV1-TRBV30 forward and Cbeta reverse primers drove the first two roughly 10-cycle rounds. TCRdb processed the multiplex PCR reads anew with MiXCR; each CDR3 protein has one entry. This sample has nearly 200,000 distinct CDR3 sequences, with approximately 64% found just once. The study extracted blood RNA from unsorted whole blood and also extracted germline DNA.

This sequence was found in a woman aged 55-70 years with primary liver carcinoma and hepatitis B virus infection. The sample consisted of peripheral blood. The chain joins TRBV29-1 to TRBJ2-1; D is undetermined. As DNA, the CDR3 is TGCAGCGTTGAAAGGTACAATGAGCAGTTCTTC. It translates to CSVERYNEQFF.